A selection of T cell receptor beta chains follows, all from one sample in a study of blood T cell repertoires in COVID-19. This table comes from immunoSEQ multiplex PCR, and its TCRdb copy is limited to in-frame clones, with some not included. The data show around 180,000 clones, 84% seen once. Sequences were obtained from PBMCs or T cells enriched from blood (not recorded which). The source of these receptors is a man in his fifties who had recovered from COVID-19. The CDR3 runs from the conserved cysteine through the conserved F or W. Each record gives: V gene, D gene, clone size, J gene, CDR3 DNA, CDR3 protein. The D gene is left open where the match is weak. Rows may omit the clone size; those that give it use once, few, many or a size class.

v_gene: TRBV19; d_gene: NA; abundance: NA; j_gene: TRBJ1-4; CDR3nt: TGTGCCAGTAGTAAAGGCAACCTAGTACTGTTTTTT; CDR3aa: CASSKGNLVLFF
v_gene: TRBV27; d_gene: NA; abundance: NA; j_gene: TRBJ2-7; CDR3nt: TGTGCCAGCAGTTCATATGACACCGCCTACGAGCAGTACTTC; CDR3aa: CASSSYDTAYEQYF
v_gene: TRBV7-2; d_gene: NA; abundance: NA; j_gene: TRBJ2-7; CDR3nt: TGTGCCAGCAGCGCCGATAGCTACTCCTACGAGCAGTACTTC; CDR3aa: CASSADSYSYEQYF
v_gene: TRBV28; d_gene: TRBD2; abundance: NA; j_gene: TRBJ2-3; CDR3nt: TGTGCCAGCCTAGCGGGGGGGAGAACAGATACGCAGTATTTT; CDR3aa: CASLAGGRTDTQYF
v_gene: TRBV28; d_gene: TRBD1; abundance: NA; j_gene: TRBJ2-1; CDR3nt: TGTGCCAGCAGGCTACAGGGGAGAGGCAATGAGCAGTTCTTC; CDR3aa: CASRLQGRGNEQFF
v_gene: TRBV11-2; d_gene: TRBD2; abundance: NA; j_gene: TRBJ2-1; CDR3nt: TGTGCCAGCAGCAAACGGGGGGGCGCGGGGGTCAATTCCTACAATGAGCAGTTCTTC; CDR3aa: CASSKRGGAGVNSYNEQFF
v_gene: TRBV3-1/TRBV3-2; d_gene: NA; abundance: NA; j_gene: TRBJ1-2; CDR3nt: TGTGCCAGCAGCCACAGGGGAACCTATGGCTACACCTTC; CDR3aa: CASSHRGTYGYTF
v_gene: TRBV13; d_gene: TRBD1; abundance: NA; j_gene: TRBJ1-2; CDR3nt: TGTGCCAGCAGCCCAGGAACAGGGGCCGCCTATGGCTACACCTTC; CDR3aa: CASSPGTGAAYGYTF
v_gene: TRBV4-3; d_gene: NA; abundance: NA; j_gene: TRBJ2-2; CDR3nt: TGCGCCAGCAGCCAAGATAGTATTGCCACCGGGGAGCTGTTTTTT; CDR3aa: CASSQDSIATGELFF
v_gene: TRBV19; d_gene: NA; abundance: NA; j_gene: TRBJ1-5; CDR3nt: TGTGCCAGTAGTCAACAGGGTGGGCCGGGGCAGCCCCAGCATTTT; CDR3aa: CASSQQGGPGQPQHF
v_gene: TRBV19; d_gene: TRBD2; abundance: NA; j_gene: TRBJ2-1; CDR3nt: TGTGCCAGTAGTTTTCCAAGCGGGGCCTCCTACAATGAGCAGTTCTTC; CDR3aa: CASSFPSGASYNEQFF
v_gene: TRBV29-1; d_gene: TRBD2; abundance: NA; j_gene: TRBJ2-1; CDR3nt: TGCAGCGTCGAACTAGCGGCCCCCTACAATGAGCAGTTCTTC; CDR3aa: CSVELAAPYNEQFF
v_gene: TRBV13; d_gene: TRBD1; abundance: NA; j_gene: TRBJ1-1; CDR3nt: TGTGCCAGCAGCCGAAGTCGTCAATGGACAGGGGGGTGGAACACTGAAGCTTTCTTT; CDR3aa: CASSRSRQWTGGWNTEAFF
v_gene: TRBV5-1; d_gene: NA; abundance: NA; j_gene: TRBJ2-7; CDR3nt: TGCGCCAGCAGCTTGGGGGACATGAGGAACTACGAGCAGTACTTC; CDR3aa: CASSLGDMRNYEQYF
v_gene: TRBV5-1; d_gene: TRBD1; abundance: NA; j_gene: TRBJ1-1; CDR3nt: TGCGCCAGCAGGGTAGGGGGCGCGCAAACTGAAGCTTTCTTT; CDR3aa: CASRVGGAQTEAFF
v_gene: TRBV30; d_gene: NA; abundance: NA; j_gene: TRBJ1-5; CDR3nt: TGTGCCTGGAGTGTACCGCCGGGCCCAGGGGCCCAGCATTTT; CDR3aa: CAWSVPPGPGAQHF
v_gene: TRBV5-1; d_gene: NA; abundance: NA; j_gene: TRBJ1-2; CDR3nt: TGCGCCAGCAGGCACACCCTAGCGGTTCTCAACTATGGCTACACCTTC; CDR3aa: CASRHTLAVLNYGYTF
v_gene: TRBV5-1; d_gene: TRBD1; abundance: NA; j_gene: TRBJ1-2; CDR3nt: TGCGCCAGCAGCTTTGGGACAGGGGAAGGCGGCTACACCTTC; CDR3aa: CASSFGTGEGGYTF
v_gene: TRBV30; d_gene: NA; abundance: NA; j_gene: TRBJ1-2; CDR3nt: TGTGCCTGGAGTATAGACTATGGCTACACCTTC; CDR3aa: CAWSIDYGYTF
v_gene: TRBV18; d_gene: NA; abundance: NA; j_gene: TRBJ1-5; CDR3nt: TGTGCCAGCTCACTTGACAGTATTAGCAATCAGCCCCAGCATTTT; CDR3aa: CASSLDSISNQPQHF
v_gene: TRBV20-1; d_gene: NA; abundance: NA; j_gene: TRBJ1-6; CDR3nt: TGCAGTGCTAGTGAGCAGGGAGGAAATTCACCCCTCCACTTT; CDR3aa: CSASEQGGNSPLHF
v_gene: TRBV6-6; d_gene: NA; abundance: few; j_gene: TRBJ1-2; CDR3nt: TGTGCCAGCAGTTACTCTACGGGTACTATTGGCTACACCTTC; CDR3aa: CASSYSTGTIGYTF
v_gene: TRBV11-2; d_gene: TRBD1; abundance: NA; j_gene: TRBJ2-7; CDR3nt: TGTGCCAGCAGCTTTCAGGGGGCGCTGGGCGAGCAGTACTTC; CDR3aa: CASSFQGALGEQYF
v_gene: TRBV7-8; d_gene: TRBD1; abundance: NA; j_gene: TRBJ2-7; CDR3nt: TGTGCCAGCAGGGACAGGGCCACCCACGAGCAGTACTTC; CDR3aa: CASRDRATHEQYF
v_gene: TRBV19; d_gene: TRBD1; abundance: NA; j_gene: TRBJ1-4; CDR3nt: TGTGCCAGTAGTATAGGAGGGACAGACCCCCCGGGGAAACTGTTTTTT; CDR3aa: CASSIGGTDPPGKLFF
v_gene: TRBV11-2; d_gene: NA; abundance: NA; j_gene: TRBJ2-7; CDR3nt: TGTGCCAGCAGCCCCGAGGGCATTCCCCTCGGCGCGTACTTC; CDR3aa: CASSPEGIPLGAYF
v_gene: TRBV30; d_gene: NA; abundance: NA; j_gene: TRBJ1-2; CDR3nt: TGTGCCTGGATCGACCGCGGGAGGGGGGGCTATGGCTACACCTTC; CDR3aa: CAWIDRGRGGYGYTF
v_gene: TRBV10-3; d_gene: NA; abundance: NA; j_gene: TRBJ1-1; CDR3nt: TGTGCCATCAGTGGGGGGAGCGGGACTGAAGCTTTCTTT; CDR3aa: CAISGGSGTEAFF
v_gene: TRBV24-1; d_gene: NA; abundance: NA; j_gene: TRBJ2-5; CDR3nt: TGTGCCACCAGTGAAAGTGGAGGCGGGGAACGGGAGACCCAGTACTTC; CDR3aa: CATSESGGGERETQYF
v_gene: TRBV4-2; d_gene: TRBD1; abundance: NA; j_gene: TRBJ2-4; CDR3nt: TGTGCCAGCAGCCAGCTAGACAGGGGAGCCAAAAACATTCAGTACTTC; CDR3aa: CASSQLDRGAKNIQYF
v_gene: TRBV29-1; d_gene: TRBD1; abundance: NA; j_gene: TRBJ1-1; CDR3nt: TGCAGCGTTGTAGCTAGACAGGGGGTCGAAGCTTTCTTT; CDR3aa: CSVVARQGVEAFF
v_gene: TRBV4-2; d_gene: TRBD1; abundance: NA; j_gene: TRBJ2-2; CDR3nt: TGTGCCAGCAGCCTGTACAGGGGCCGAGGGGTCGGGGAGCTGTTTTTT; CDR3aa: CASSLYRGRGVGELFF
v_gene: TRBV19; d_gene: NA; abundance: NA; j_gene: TRBJ1-2; CDR3nt: TGTGCCAGTAGTCCCGGGGGAGGGAATGGCTACACCTTC; CDR3aa: CASSPGGGNGYTF
v_gene: TRBV5-4; d_gene: NA; abundance: few; j_gene: TRBJ1-2; CDR3nt: TGTGCCAGCAGCCGGCGGGGGGAGAGCTATGGCTACACCTTC; CDR3aa: CASSRRGESYGYTF
v_gene: TRBV13; d_gene: NA; abundance: NA; j_gene: TRBJ1-2; CDR3nt: TGTGCCAGCAGCCCCCGTGGGGCCGGAGGCTACACCTTC; CDR3aa: CASSPRGAGGYTF
v_gene: TRBV7-3; d_gene: NA; abundance: NA; j_gene: TRBJ1-1; CDR3nt: TGTGCCAGCAGCTCAGGGGTGAACACTGAAGCTTTCTTT; CDR3aa: CASSSGVNTEAFF
v_gene: TRBV4-3; d_gene: TRBD2; abundance: once; j_gene: TRBJ2-1; CDR3nt: TGCGCCAGCAGCCGGCGACTAGCGGGGGGGCTCGAGGCTGAGCAGTTCTTC; CDR3aa: CASSRRLAGGLEAEQFF
v_gene: TRBV18; d_gene: NA; abundance: NA; j_gene: TRBJ1-5; CDR3nt: TGTGCCAGCTCAAGGGACAACAATCAGCCCCAGCATTTT; CDR3aa: CASSRDNNQPQHF
v_gene: TRBV15; d_gene: NA; abundance: NA; j_gene: TRBJ1-2; CDR3nt: TGTGCCACCAGCAGAGGGCCGGGAAGGGCTAACTATGGCTACACCTTC; CDR3aa: CATSRGPGRANYGYTF
v_gene: TRBV25-1; d_gene: NA; abundance: NA; j_gene: TRBJ2-5; CDR3nt: TGTGCCAGTGGCCGGCAGACACATAATACACAAGAGACCCAGTACTTC; CDR3aa: CASGRQTHNTQETQYF
v_gene: TRBV27; d_gene: TRBD1; abundance: NA; j_gene: TRBJ2-2; CDR3nt: TGTGCCAGCCGATCGGGCAGGGGGATGGCCGGGGAGCTGTTTTTT; CDR3aa: CASRSGRGMAGELFF
v_gene: TRBV2; d_gene: NA; abundance: NA; j_gene: TRBJ2-5; CDR3nt: TGTGCCAGCAGTAAAGGGGGGGGGCGCGGGTACCAAGAGACCCAGTACTTC; CDR3aa: CASSKGGGRGYQETQYF
v_gene: TRBV10-3; d_gene: NA; abundance: few; j_gene: TRBJ1-2; CDR3nt: TGTGCCATCAGTGAGCACACGGAGGGCTACACCTTC; CDR3aa: CAISEHTEGYTF
v_gene: TRBV4-1; d_gene: TRBD1; abundance: NA; j_gene: TRBJ2-7; CDR3nt: TGCGCCAGCAGCCAAGAGGGGACAGGGCAATACTACGAGCAGTACTTC; CDR3aa: CASSQEGTGQYYEQYF
v_gene: TRBV6-1; d_gene: TRBD1; abundance: few; j_gene: TRBJ1-4; CDR3nt: TGTGCCAGCAGTGAATATTTGGGGACAGGGGGCCGGAATGAAAAACTGTTTTTT; CDR3aa: CASSEYLGTGGRNEKLFF
v_gene: TRBV5-1; d_gene: NA; abundance: NA; j_gene: TRBJ2-7; CDR3nt: TGCGCCAGCAGCTTGAATCCGGCGGGTGCTTACGAGCAGTACTTC; CDR3aa: CASSLNPAGAYEQYF
v_gene: TRBV5-1; d_gene: TRBD1; abundance: few; j_gene: TRBJ1-1; CDR3nt: TGCGCCAGCAGCGGCCAGGCCTACAGGGGGCTCCTGGGAACTGAAGCTTTCTTT; CDR3aa: CASSGQAYRGLLGTEAFF
v_gene: TRBV21-1; d_gene: NA; abundance: NA; j_gene: TRBJ2-1; CDR3nt: TGTGCCAGCAGCTTTCCTTTCAGGGGGAGTGAGCAGTTCTTC; CDR3aa: CASSFPFRGSEQFF
v_gene: TRBV6-5; d_gene: TRBD1; abundance: NA; j_gene: TRBJ2-5; CDR3nt: TGTGCCAGCGGACAGGGAAGGGAGACCCAGTACTTC; CDR3aa: CASGQGRETQYF
v_gene: TRBV28; d_gene: TRBD2; abundance: once; j_gene: TRBJ2-1; CDR3nt: TGTGCCAGCAGTTTTCAGCGGGGGGGCCACAATGAGCAGTTCTTC; CDR3aa: CASSFQRGGHNEQFF
v_gene: TRBV3-1/TRBV3-2; d_gene: TRBD1; abundance: NA; j_gene: TRBJ1-4; CDR3nt: TGTGCCAGCAGCCAAACCAGGGGGCTGGTAACTAATGAAAAACTGTTTTTT; CDR3aa: CASSQTRGLVTNEKLFF
v_gene: TRBV21-1; d_gene: NA; abundance: NA; j_gene: TRBJ1-5; CDR3nt: TGTGCCAGCAGCAAATTTCCGACCGACAGGGGGCCTGATTCCAGCAATCAGCCCCAGCATTTT; CDR3aa: CASSKFPTDRGPDSSNQPQHF
v_gene: TRBV6-6; d_gene: NA; abundance: NA; j_gene: TRBJ1-6; CDR3nt: TGTGCCAGCAGGCTCGACAGGAATTCACCCCTCCACTTT; CDR3aa: CASRLDRNSPLHF
v_gene: TRBV15; d_gene: NA; abundance: once; j_gene: TRBJ1-5; CDR3nt: TGTGCCACCAGCAGAGCGGAGAATCAGCCCCAGCATTTT; CDR3aa: CATSRAENQPQHF
v_gene: TRBV7-2; d_gene: NA; abundance: NA; j_gene: TRBJ1-2; CDR3nt: TGTGCCAGCAGCCCGGACTTTTCCCATGGCTACACCTTC; CDR3aa: CASSPDFSHGYTF
v_gene: TRBV7-3; d_gene: TRBD1; abundance: NA; j_gene: TRBJ2-3; CDR3nt: TGTGCCAGCAGCTTAGGGTTTGGGGCCGGACAGGGGGCTCGGGATACGCAGTATTTT; CDR3aa: CASSLGFGAGQGARDTQYF
v_gene: TRBV4-2; d_gene: TRBD1; abundance: NA; j_gene: TRBJ2-1; CDR3nt: TGTGCCAGCAGCCAAGCGAGGCAGGGGGCAAATGAGCAGTTCTTC; CDR3aa: CASSQARQGANEQFF
v_gene: TRBV24-1; d_gene: TRBD1; abundance: NA; j_gene: TRBJ2-2; CDR3nt: TGTGCCACCAGTGATATAGCGGACAGGGGTATCGGGGAGCTGTTTTTT; CDR3aa: CATSDIADRGIGELFF
v_gene: TRBV19; d_gene: NA; abundance: NA; j_gene: TRBJ1-4; CDR3nt: TGTGCCAGTAGACCGGGCAGGGATAATGAAAAACTGTTTTTT; CDR3aa: CASRPGRDNEKLFF